Shown below are 15 T cell receptor beta chains from a single sample sequenced in a study of shared T cell receptors in the human thymus (dated by TCRdb to the early 2020s). Libraries were prepared through the immunoSEQ multiplex PCR assay. TCRdb retrieved this table from immuneACCESS and kept in-frame rearrangements only. Not all clones are present; in checked studies, unresolved V genes account for under half, and no reason is known for the remainder. The sample table contains 600,000 to 900,000 clones; only one count was recorded for around 85% of them. The top ten hold roughly 0.01% of the sample. These data were also filed under a second study, of human thymus T cells.

The sequenced sample consisted of thymocytes. These receptors were obtained from a girl under three years old with a congenital heart defect. Donor details come from another sample of the same person, matched by shared clones.

This chain links TRBV19 with TRBJ2-2; tentative D call: TRBD1 (6 bases). V lost 4 bases and J 6 bases, leaving 15 bases between the germline ends. CDR1 and CDR2 (germline): LNHDA, SQIVND (reference sequence). This CDR3 contains 15 residues. CDR3 coding DNA: TGTGCCAGTAGTACGACAGGCCAAGGGGCCGGGGAGCTGTTTTTT. Amino acids: CASSTTGQGAGELFF.

This clone was counted only a few times. The chain uses TRBV30 and TRBJ1-1; TRBD1 agrees at 8 bases. V gave up 3 bases and J gave up 3 bases; unmatched junction bases: 12. The V gene's germline CDR1 is GTSNPN and CDR2 SVGIG (reference sequence). This CDR3 contains 16 residues. CDR3 bases: TGTGCCTGGAGGTCCCCCCGGACAGGGAAGGACACTGAAGCTTTCTTT. Its protein is CAWRSPRTGKDTEAFF.

The CDR3 sequence: CASSVGAQGEQTNEKLFF. DNA of the CDR3: TGTGCCAGCAGCGTAGGGGCCCAGGGGGAGCAAACTAATGAAAAACTGTTTTTT. The rearrangement uses TRBV9 and TRBJ1-4; 7 bases agree with TRBD1. With 0 bases clipped from V and 1 base from J, the junction kept 9 bases outside the gene matches. The germline V gene encodes CDR1 SGDLS and CDR2 YYNGEE. CDR3 length: 18 amino acids.

The gene calls are TRBV5-6 and TRBJ2-7; weak D call: TRBD2 (6 bases). V dropped 4 bases and J dropped 2 bases, with 19 bases sitting between them. The CDR3 runs to 16 residues. Germline V gene lookup returns CDR1 SGHDT and CDR2 YYEEEE. The CDR3 loop reads CASSNPRDSKPYEQYF. In DNA form, the CDR3 reads TGTGCCAGCAGCAACCCCCGGGACTCCAAGCCCTACGAGCAGTACTTC.

The chain couples TRBV9 to TRBJ2-3; a possible D gene is TRBD1 (6 bases). Germline loops: CDR1 SGDLS, CDR2 YYNGEE. The CDR3 length is 16 residues. Trimming took 3 bases from V and 2 from J, leaving 16 bases between them. CDR3 sequence (DNA): TGTGCCAGCAGCGCCTACCAGGGGATTGCCACAGATACGCAGTATTTT. Protein: CASSAYQGIATDTQYF.

Details on this clone: One end of the junction fails to match germline, which may point to a read error. J is TRBJ1-2 and V is TRBV5-1, with 8 bases matching TRBD1. Germline V gene lookup returns CDR1 SGHRS and CDR2 YFSETQ. The CDR3 contains 15 residues. The CDR3 region has the DNA TGCGCGAGCAACGACGGCAGGGGGCTGAGCTATGGCTACACCTTC. As protein: CASNDGRGLSYGYTF.

The chain is built from TRBV7-2 and TRBJ2-2; D ambiguous. Germline CDR1 reads SGHTA; CDR2 reads FQGNSA. V was pared by 4 bases and J by 4 bases, with 16 bases between. The CDR3 is 16 residues long. DNA for the CDR3: TGTGCCAGCAGCTACAGCAACCCCATGACCACCGGGGAGCTGTTTTTT. It specifies CASSYSNPMTTGELFF.

This chain connects TRBV5-6 to TRBJ1-1; D is uncertain. The CDR3 consists of 15 residues. Deletions cut 0 bases from V and 0 bases from J, with 9 bases between. CDR1 SGHDT and CDR2 YYEEEE come from the germline V gene. CDR3 in DNA: TGTGCCAGCAGCTTGGCCGGCCAGGTGAACACTGAAGCTTTCTTT. Its protein is CASSLAGQVNTEAFF.

The chain uses TRBV9 and TRBJ2-3; 8 bases map to TRBD2. The V gene's germline CDR1 is SGDLS and CDR2 YYNGEE. This CDR3 region has 14 residues. V dropped 6 bases and J dropped 1; count of bases not matched to a gene: 4. The CDR3: CASTRRGGTDTQYF. The CDR3 nucleotides are TGTGCCAGCACCCGGCGGGGGGGCACAGATACGCAGTATTTT.

On this clone itself: Other DNA sequences in the same sample also yield this CDR3. The chain links TRBV5-8 to TRBJ1-2; 7 bases map to TRBD1. V dropped 3 bases and J dropped 4; count of bases not matched to a gene: 0. Germline loops: CDR1 SGHTS, CDR2 YDEGEE. The CDR3 extends over 12 amino acids. The DNA for the CDR3 is TGTGCCAGCAGCTCAGGGGGCTATGGCTACACCTTC. This encodes CASSSGGYGYTF.

The chain is built from TRBV5-4 and TRBJ2-3, with TRBD2 identical over 9 bases. J lost 0 bases, V lost 4 bases, and 6 bases had no gene match. The CDR3 totals 16 residues. Germline-derived CDR1 and CDR2 are SGHNT and YYREEE (reference sequence). CDR3 nucleotide sequence: TGTGCCAGCAGCCCCGTAGCGGGAGAGAGCACAGATACGCAGTATTTT. Translating gives CASSPVAGESTDTQYF.

The genes are TRBV5-1 and TRBJ2-2, with a tentative D call TRBD1 (6 bases). CDR1 and CDR2 (germline): SGHRS, YFSETQ. V was clipped by 4 bases and J by 5 bases, with 18 bases between them. The CDR3 length is 16 residues. The CDR3 here is CASSPKGQSRTGELFF. CDR3 bases: TGCGCCAGCAGCCCTAAGGGACAATCCCGAACCGGGGAGCTGTTTTTT.

V usage is TRBV5-1 and J usage is TRBJ1-1; the D gene is possibly TRBD1 (6 bases). The length of the CDR3 is 16 residues. V lost 2 bases and J 3 bases, leaving 17 bases between the germline ends. Germline lookup yields CDR1 SGHRS and CDR2 YFSETQ. DNA for the CDR3: TGCGCCAGCAGCTTCGGCATCAGGGGCCTTTACACTGAAGCTTTCTTT. The encoded protein is CASSFGIRGLYTEAFF.

V gene TRBV6-1 combines with J gene TRBJ2-1; tentatively, D is TRBD2 (6 bases). The germline V and J ends were trimmed by 1 base and 9 bases, with 37 bases remaining between them. Germline values: CDR1 MNHNS, CDR2 SASEGT. The CDR3 is 22 amino acids. The CDR3 sequence: CASSEVLGRRDSRPEVGGEQFF. The CDR3 nucleotides are TGTGCCAGCAGTGAAGTCTTAGGGAGGCGAGACTCAAGGCCGGAGGTGGGTGGTGAGCAGTTCTTC.

The chain is built from TRBV28 and TRBJ2-3, with D possibly TRBD1 on 5 matching bases. The V end was cut by 3 bases, the J end by 0 bases, with 13 bases between. The CDR3 length is 16 residues. CDR1 is MDHEN and CDR2 is SYDVKM in the germline V gene. CDR3: CASSFLWGTSTDTQYF. The CDR3 coding sequence is TGTGCCAGCAGTTTTTTATGGGGCACTAGCACAGATACGCAGTATTTT.